This passage covers 5 T cell receptor beta chains from one sample sequenced in a study of blood T cell repertoires in COVID-19 (dated by TCRdb to the early 2020s). The method was the immunoSEQ multiplex PCR assay. Drawn from immuneACCESS, this table holds only the in-frame rearrangements with V and J called that TCRdb kept. Clones are partly lost; checked studies trace under half to an unresolved V gene and leave the rest unexplained. Across this sample there are hundreds of thousands of clones, with approximately 85% seen only once. In total, the top ten clones hold 0.98% of the sample. Sequencing was carried out using peripheral blood. Every receptor here comes from a man aged 40-49 years with acute or convalescent COVID-19.

V and J are TRBV7-6 and TRBJ2-3; 11 bases line up with TRBD2. Germline CDR1 SGHVS, CDR2 FNYEAQ. Trimming at V came to 5 bases and at J to 5 bases, leaving 6 bases not matched to a gene. This CDR3 has 15 amino acids. The CDR3 DNA sequence: TGTGCCAGCAGCCGGATAGCGGGGGGGCTAGATACGCAGTATTTT. Amino acids: CASSRIAGGLDTQYF.

The chain uses TRBV7-6 and TRBJ1-1; a weak D match, TRBD1 (6 bases). This CDR3 is 17 amino acids long. With 2 bases removed from V and 1 base from J, the gap between germline ends came to 17 bases. Germline CDR1 SGHVS, CDR2 FNYEAQ. CDR3 region: CASSLRGHGSGNTEAFF. CDR3 DNA sequence: TGTGCCAGCAGCTTAAGGGGACATGGTTCGGGGAACACTGAAGCTTTCTTT.

This rearrangement joins TRBV7-9 to TRBJ1-2, with D tentatively TRBD1 (6 bases). The germline V and J ends were trimmed by 5 bases and 3 bases, with 13 bases remaining between them. Germline V lookup: CDR1 SEHNR, CDR2 FQNEAQ (reference sequence). This CDR3 is built from 14 residues. This chain's CDR3 is CASSLSGQHYGYTF. In DNA form, the CDR3 reads TGTGCCAGCAGCCTGTCCGGACAGCACTATGGCTACACCTTC.

This rearrangement joins TRBV15 to TRBJ2-1; 9 nucleotides agree with TRBD2. This CDR3 is 15 amino acids long. After removal of 5 bases from V and 1 base from J, the junction contained 3 bases not matched to a gene. Germline values: CDR1 LNHNV, CDR2 YYDKDF (reference sequence). CDR3 loop: CATSLRGGSYNEQFF. The CDR3, as DNA: TGTGCCACCAGCCTGCGGGGGGGTTCCTACAATGAGCAGTTCTTC.

The V gene is TRBV7-3, the J gene TRBJ1-6, with TRBD1 matching over 7 bases. Germline CDR1 and CDR2: SGHTA and FQGTGA. This CDR3 is built from 15 residues. The V gene end was trimmed by 5 bases and the J gene end by 4 bases; junction bases not matched to a gene: 5. In DNA form, the CDR3 reads TGTGCCAGCAGCATGCGACAGGGTTATAATTCACCCCTCCACTTT. Translating it yields CASSMRQGYNSPLHF. The full variable domain, in which reference TRBV7-3 and TRBJ1-6 provide the parts outside the CDR3, is GAGVSQTPSNKVTEKGKYVELRCDPISGHTALYWYRQSLGQGPEFLIYFQGTGAADDSGLPNDRFFAVRPEGSVSTLKIQRTERGDSAVYLCASSMRQGYNSPLHFGNGTRLTVT.